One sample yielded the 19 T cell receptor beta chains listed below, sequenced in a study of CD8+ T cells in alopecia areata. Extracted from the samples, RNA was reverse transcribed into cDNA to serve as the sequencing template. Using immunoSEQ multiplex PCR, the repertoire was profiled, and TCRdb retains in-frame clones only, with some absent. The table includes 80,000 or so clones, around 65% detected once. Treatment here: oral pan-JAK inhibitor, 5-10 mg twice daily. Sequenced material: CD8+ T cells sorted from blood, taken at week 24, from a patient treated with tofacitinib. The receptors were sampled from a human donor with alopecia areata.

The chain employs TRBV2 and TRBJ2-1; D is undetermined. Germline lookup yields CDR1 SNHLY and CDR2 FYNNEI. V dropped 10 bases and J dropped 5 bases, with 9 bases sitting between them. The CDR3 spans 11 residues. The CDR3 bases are TGTGCCACGACTCCCAACAATGAGCAGTTCTTC. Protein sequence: CATTPNNEQFF.

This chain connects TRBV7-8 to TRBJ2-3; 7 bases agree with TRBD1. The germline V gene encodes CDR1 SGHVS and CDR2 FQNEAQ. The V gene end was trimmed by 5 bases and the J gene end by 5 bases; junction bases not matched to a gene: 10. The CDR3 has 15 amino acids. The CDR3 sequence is CASSRLTGDKDTQYF. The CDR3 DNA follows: TGTGCCAGCAGCCGCCTAACAGGGGATAAAGATACGCAGTATTTT.

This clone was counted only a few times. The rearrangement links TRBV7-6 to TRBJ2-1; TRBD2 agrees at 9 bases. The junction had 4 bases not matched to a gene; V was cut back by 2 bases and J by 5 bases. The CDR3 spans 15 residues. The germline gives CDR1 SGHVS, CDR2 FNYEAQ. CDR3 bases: TGTGCCAGCAGCTTAACAGCGGGAGGCCACAATGAGCAGTTCTTC. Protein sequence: CASSLTAGGHNEQFF.

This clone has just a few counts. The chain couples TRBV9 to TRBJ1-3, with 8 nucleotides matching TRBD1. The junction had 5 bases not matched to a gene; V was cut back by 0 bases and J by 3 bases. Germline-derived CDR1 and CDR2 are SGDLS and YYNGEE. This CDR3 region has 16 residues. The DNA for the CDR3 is TGTGCCAGCAGCGTAGCCGGCAGGGGGCTTGGAAACACCATATATTTT. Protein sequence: CASSVAGRGLGNTIYF.

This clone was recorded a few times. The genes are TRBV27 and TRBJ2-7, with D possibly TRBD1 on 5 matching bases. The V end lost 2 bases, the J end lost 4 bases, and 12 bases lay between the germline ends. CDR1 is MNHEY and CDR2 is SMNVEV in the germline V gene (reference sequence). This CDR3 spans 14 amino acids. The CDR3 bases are TGTGCCAGCAGTTTAGGGGCTGGCTCATACGAGCAGTACTTC. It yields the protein CASSLGAGSYEQYF.

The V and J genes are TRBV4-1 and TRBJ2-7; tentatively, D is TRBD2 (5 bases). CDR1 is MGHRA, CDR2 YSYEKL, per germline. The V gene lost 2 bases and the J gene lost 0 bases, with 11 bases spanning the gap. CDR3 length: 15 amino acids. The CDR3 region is CASSQKAVSSYEQYF. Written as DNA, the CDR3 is TGCGCCAGCAGCCAAAAAGCGGTTAGCTCCTACGAGCAGTACTTC.

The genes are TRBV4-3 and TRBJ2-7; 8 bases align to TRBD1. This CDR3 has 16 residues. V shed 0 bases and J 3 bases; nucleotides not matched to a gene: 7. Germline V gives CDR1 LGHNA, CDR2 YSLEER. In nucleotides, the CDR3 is TGCGCCAGCAGCCAAGATAGTGCGGACAGGGACTACGAGCAGTACTTC. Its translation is CASSQDSADRDYEQYF.

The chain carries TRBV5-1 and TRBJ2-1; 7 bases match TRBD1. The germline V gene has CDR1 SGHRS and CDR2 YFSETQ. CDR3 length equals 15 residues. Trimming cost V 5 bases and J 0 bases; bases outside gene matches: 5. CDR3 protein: CASSPTGSSYNEQFF. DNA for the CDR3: TGCGCCAGCAGTCCGACAGGGAGCTCCTACAATGAGCAGTTCTTC.

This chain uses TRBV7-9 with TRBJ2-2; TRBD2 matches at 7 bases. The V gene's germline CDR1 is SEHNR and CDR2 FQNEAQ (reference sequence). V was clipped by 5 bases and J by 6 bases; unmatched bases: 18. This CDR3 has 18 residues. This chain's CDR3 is CASSTRLEVAGPSGELFF. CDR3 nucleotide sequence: TGTGCCAGCAGCACCCGGTTAGAGGTAGCGGGTCCCTCCGGGGAGCTGTTTTTT.

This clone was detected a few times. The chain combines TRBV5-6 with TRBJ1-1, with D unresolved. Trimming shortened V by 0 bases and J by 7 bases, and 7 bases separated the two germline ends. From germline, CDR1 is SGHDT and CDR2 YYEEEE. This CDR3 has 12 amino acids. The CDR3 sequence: CASSLALREAFF. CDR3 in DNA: TGTGCCAGCAGCTTGGCCCTCCGTGAAGCTTTCTTT.

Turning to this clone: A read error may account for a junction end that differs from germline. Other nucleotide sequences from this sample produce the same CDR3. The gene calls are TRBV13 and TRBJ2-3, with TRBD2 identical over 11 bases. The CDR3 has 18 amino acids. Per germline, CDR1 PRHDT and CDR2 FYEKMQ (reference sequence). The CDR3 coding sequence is TGTGCCAGCAGCTTGACGGGACTAGCGGAGTATAGCACAGATACGCAATATTTT. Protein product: CASSLTGLAEYSTDTQYF. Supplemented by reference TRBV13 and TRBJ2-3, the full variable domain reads AAGVIQSPRHLIKEKRETATLKCYPIPRHDTVYWYQQGPGQDPQFLISFYEKMQSDKGSIPDRFSAQQFSDYHSELNMSSLELGDSALYFCASSLTGLAEYSTDTQYFGPGTRLTVL.

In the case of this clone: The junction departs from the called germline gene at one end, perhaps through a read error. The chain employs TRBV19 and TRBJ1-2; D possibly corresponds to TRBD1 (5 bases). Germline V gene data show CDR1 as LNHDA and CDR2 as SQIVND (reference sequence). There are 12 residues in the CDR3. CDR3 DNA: TGTGCCAGTAGTCCGCGGGACGACGGCTTAGGCTTC. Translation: CASSPRDDGLGF.

CDR3 coding DNA: TGTGCCAGCAGTGAAAGTCGAGGGACAGATACGCAGTATTTT. This encodes CASSESRGTDTQYF. The rearrangement links TRBV6-1 to TRBJ2-3, with a weak D call TRBD2 (5 bases). The CDR3 consists of 14 residues. Trimming shortened V by 2 bases and J by 3 bases, and 9 bases separated the two germline ends. CDR1 is MNHNS, CDR2 SASEGT, per germline.

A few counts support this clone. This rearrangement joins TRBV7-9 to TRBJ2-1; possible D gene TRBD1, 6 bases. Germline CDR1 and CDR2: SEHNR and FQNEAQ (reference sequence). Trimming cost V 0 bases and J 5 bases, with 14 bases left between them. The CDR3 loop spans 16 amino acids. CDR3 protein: CASSLAPGTKHNEQFF. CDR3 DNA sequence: TGTGCCAGCAGCTTAGCCCCAGGGACAAAACACAATGAGCAGTTCTTC.

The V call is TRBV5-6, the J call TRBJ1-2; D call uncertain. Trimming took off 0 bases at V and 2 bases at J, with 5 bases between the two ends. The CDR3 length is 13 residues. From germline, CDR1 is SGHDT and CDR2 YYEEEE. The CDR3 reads CASSLDGNYGYTF. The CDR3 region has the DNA TGTGCCAGCAGCTTGGACGGGAACTATGGCTACACCTTC.

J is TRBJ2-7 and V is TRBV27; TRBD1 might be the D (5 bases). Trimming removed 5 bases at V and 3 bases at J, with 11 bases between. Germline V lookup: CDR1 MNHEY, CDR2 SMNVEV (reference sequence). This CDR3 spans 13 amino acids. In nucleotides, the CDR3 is TGTGCCAGCAGTCCCCGACAGAACTACGAGCAGTACTTC. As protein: CASSPRQNYEQYF.

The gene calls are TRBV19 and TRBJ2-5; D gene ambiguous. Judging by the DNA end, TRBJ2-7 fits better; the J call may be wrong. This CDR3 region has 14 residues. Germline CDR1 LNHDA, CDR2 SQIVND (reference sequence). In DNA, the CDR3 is TGTGCCAGTAGTATAACCGGTGGGGACTACGAGCAGTACTTC. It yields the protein CASSITGGDYEQYF.

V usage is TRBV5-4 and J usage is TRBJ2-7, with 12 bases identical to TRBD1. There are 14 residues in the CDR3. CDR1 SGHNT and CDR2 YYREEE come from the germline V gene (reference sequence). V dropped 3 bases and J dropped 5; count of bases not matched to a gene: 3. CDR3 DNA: TGTGCCAGCAGCTGGAGGGACAGGGGGCACGAGCAGTACTTC. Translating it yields CASSWRDRGHEQYF.

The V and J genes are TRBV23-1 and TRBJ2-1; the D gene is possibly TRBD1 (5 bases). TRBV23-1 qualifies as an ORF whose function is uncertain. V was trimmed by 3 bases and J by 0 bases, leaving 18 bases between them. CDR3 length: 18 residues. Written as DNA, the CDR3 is TGCGCCAGCAGTCATCCCGGACCCTTGGGGCGCTCCTACAATGAGCAGTTCTTC. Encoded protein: CASSHPGPLGRSYNEQFF.